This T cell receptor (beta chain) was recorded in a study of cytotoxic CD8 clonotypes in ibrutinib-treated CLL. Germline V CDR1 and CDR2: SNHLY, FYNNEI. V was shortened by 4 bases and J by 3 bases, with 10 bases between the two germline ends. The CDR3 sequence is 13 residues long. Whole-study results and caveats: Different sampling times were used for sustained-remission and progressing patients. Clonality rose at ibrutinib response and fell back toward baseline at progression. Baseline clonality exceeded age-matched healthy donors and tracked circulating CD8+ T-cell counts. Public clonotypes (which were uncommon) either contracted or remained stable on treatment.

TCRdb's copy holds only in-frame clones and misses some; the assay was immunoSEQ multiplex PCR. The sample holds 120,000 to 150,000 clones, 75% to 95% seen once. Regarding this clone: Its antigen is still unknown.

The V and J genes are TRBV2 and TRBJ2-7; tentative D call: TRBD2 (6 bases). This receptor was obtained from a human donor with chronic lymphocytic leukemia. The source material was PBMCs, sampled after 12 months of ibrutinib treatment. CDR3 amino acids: CASSAGEIYEQYF. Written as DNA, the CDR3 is TGTGCCAGCAGTGCGGGAGAAATCTACGAGCAGTACTTC.